The T cell receptor beta chain described here comes from a study of regulatory T cells in long-lasting Graves disease. Time point given: newly diagnosed GD, antithyroid drugs for less than 3 months. Construction of the TCR library relied on RNA isolated from PBMCs. According to the study, TCR beta libraries were built with iRepertoire HTBI primers and CDR3-region Arm-PCR. From the multiplex PCR reads, TCRdb called clonotypes with MiXCR, one entry per CDR3 protein. The sample includes approximately 400,000 distinct CDR3 sequences, under 15% of them seen just once. Germline V gene lookup returns CDR1 MNHEY and CDR2 SMNVEV (reference sequence). The V gene lost 4 bases and the J gene lost 1 base, with 8 bases spanning the gap. This CDR3 spans 13 amino acids. This clonotype turned up a few times. This sample was also put to use in a study of T cells in Graves' hyperthyroidism and ophthalmopathy.

This clonotype was sampled from a woman aged 30 to 39 with Graves disease. The specimen comprised peripheral blood mononuclear cells (PBMCs), sampled at new diagnosis, from a patient treated with antithyroid drugs. V usage is TRBV27 and J usage is TRBJ2-7, with no clear D. As DNA, the CDR3 is TGTGCCAGCAGTTATCACCTATCCTACGAGCAGTACTTC. Translation: CASSYHLSYEQYF.